One sample yielded the 22 T cell receptor beta chains listed below, sequenced in a study of CD8 T cells in ankylosing spondylitis. TCRdb independently ran MiXCR on the 5' RACE reads; one entry per CDR3 protein. The sample lists some 130,000 distinct CDR3 sequences; approximately 7.4% were seen once. Sequencing input: blood, either unsorted or a sorted T cell fraction (not recorded which). The receptor source for this set is a female donor with ankylosing spondylitis or in good health (not recorded which).

This clonotype showed up many times. The chain uses TRBV6-5 and TRBJ2-7; D unclear. The CDR3 contains 14 residues. V shed 1 base and J shed 1 base, with 8 bases lying between them. Germline V gives CDR1 MNHEY, CDR2 SVGAGI. Here the CDR3 DNA reads TGTGCCAGCAGTTACTATGGCCCTTCCTACGAGCAGTACTTC. Translating gives CASSYYGPSYEQYF.

The table lists this clonotype with many counts. The genes are TRBV12-3 or TRBV12-4 and TRBJ1-1; 7 positions agree with TRBD1. This CDR3 contains 14 residues. The V and J ends lost 8 bases and 4 bases, in that order; junction bases with no gene match: 10. In nucleotides, the CDR3 is TGTGCCAGCCATCGGGGAACAGGGGCCACTGAAGCTTTCTTT. The encoded protein is CASHRGTGATEAFF.

Ten or more counts support this clonotype. The rearrangement joins TRBV4-2 to TRBJ1-1; the D is unclear. Germline CDR1 LGHNA, CDR2 YNFKEQ. The CDR3 sequence is 16 residues long. V was shortened by 1 base and J by 1 base, with 13 bases between the two germline ends. Here the CDR3 reads CASSQVKGRPNTEAFF. CDR3 nucleotides: TGTGCCAGCAGCCAAGTCAAGGGCAGGCCGAACACTGAAGCTTTCTTT.

This clonotype was picked up a small number of times. The rearrangement joins TRBV6-2 or TRBV6-3 to TRBJ2-7, with D perhaps matching TRBD1 or TRBD2 (5 bases each). CDR3 length: 15 residues. V was shortened by 2 bases and J by 1 base, with 12 bases between the two germline ends. The V gene's germline CDR1 is MNHEY and CDR2 SVGEGT. The CDR3 bases are TGTGCCAGCAGTTACGGTTGGGACGGTTCCTACGAGCAGTACTTC. It translates to CASSYGWDGSYEQYF.

Comments on this clonotype: A much larger clone lies a single base off, so this may be a read error. This chain uses TRBV12-3 or TRBV12-4 with TRBJ1-2; D is unclear. The CDR3 has 18 amino acids. The CDR3 is CARSLEGPNSLLNYGYTF. DNA of the CDR3: TGTGCCCGCAGTTTAGAAGGGCCCAACTCCCTGCTTAACTATGGCTACACCTTC.

This clonotype was seen repeatedly, ten times or more. The chain recombines TRBV3-1 with TRBJ1-1, with D unclear. Trimming pared 0 bases from V and 13 bases from J, leaving 15 bases between. CDR3 size: 13 residues. Germline V gives CDR1 LGHDT, CDR2 YNNKEL (reference sequence). CDR3 region: CASSQDNLGVDFF. CDR3 nucleotide sequence: TGTGCCAGCAGCCAAGATAATCTGGGTGTGGATTTCTTT.

This clonotype was detected many times. The chain recombines TRBV20-1 with TRBJ2-7, with D hard to call. V lost 2 bases, J lost 0 bases, and 8 bases lay in between. CDR3 length: 13 amino acids. In germline, CDR1 is DFQATT, CDR2 SNEGSKA (reference sequence). The CDR3 loop reads CSARQGASYEQYF. CDR3 nucleotide sequence: TGCAGTGCTAGACAAGGCGCCTCCTACGAGCAGTACTTC.

The table lists this clonotype with many counts. V gene TRBV9 combines with J gene TRBJ2-2, with 9 bases matching TRBD2. CDR1 is SGDLS, CDR2 YYNGEE, per germline. This CDR3 comprises 13 residues. After removal of 4 bases from V and 8 bases from J, the junction contained 3 bases not matched to a gene. CDR3 DNA: TGTGCCAGCAGCTTGGGACTAGCTGGGGAGCTGTTTTTT. Translating gives CASSLGLAGELFF.

This clonotype has a count of ten or more. The V gene is TRBV12-3 or TRBV12-4, the J gene TRBJ1-3; D unresolved. The V and J ends lost 5 bases and 1 base respectively, with 9 bases between them. The CDR3 loop spans 14 amino acids. CDR3 residues: CASSPPKSGNTIYF. CDR3 DNA: TGTGCCAGCAGTCCACCGAAGTCTGGAAACACCATATATTTT.

This clonotype occurred many times. CDR3 DNA sequence: TGTGCCAGCAGCTTAGTGGGCAATCAATATGGCTACACCTTC. As protein: CASSLVGNQYGYTF. The rearrangement links TRBV7-2 to TRBJ1-2; no clear D gene. V was pared by 1 base and J by 5 bases, with 11 bases between. Germline CDR1 SGHTA, CDR2 FQGNSA. The length of the CDR3 is 14 residues. Variable domain in full (rest from reference TRBV7-2 and TRBJ1-2): GAGVSQSPSNKVTEKGKDVELRCDPISGHTALYWYRQSLGQGLEFLIYFQGNSAPDKSGLPSDRFSAERTGGSVSTLTIQRTQQEDSAVYLCASSLVGNQYGYTFGSGTRLTVV.

The CDR3 bases are TGTGCCAGCTCACCGAGACAGAGCTCCTACGAGCAGTACTTC. It translates to CASSPRQSSYEQYF. This chain connects TRBV18 to TRBJ2-7; D perhaps matches TRBD1 (5 bases). Trimming shortened V by 3 bases and J by 0 bases, and 9 bases separated the two germline ends. The CDR3 has 14 amino acids. Germline CDR1 reads KGHSH; CDR2 reads LQKENI.

In its sample, this clonotype was seen many times. This chain joins TRBV7-2 and TRBJ2-1, with 7 bases identical to TRBD1. J gave up 8 bases and V 7 bases, and 5 bases lay outside the gene matches. In germline, CDR1 is SGHTA, CDR2 FQGNSA. The CDR3 sequence is 12 residues long. Here the CDR3 DNA reads TGTGCCAGCACCACAGGGGTGGATGAGCAGTTCTTC. Its translation: CASTTGVDEQFF.

At least ten counts were recorded for this clonotype. The V call is TRBV12-3 or TRBV12-4, the J call TRBJ2-7; 9 nucleotides align to TRBD1. This CDR3 region has 14 residues. V gave up 7 bases and J gave up 3 bases; unmatched junction bases: 7. The CDR3 DNA is TGTGCCAGCAACACCCGGGACAGGGTCTACGAGCAGTACTTC. Its protein product is CASNTRDRVYEQYF.

This sequence joins TRBV11-3 and TRBJ2-5; a possible D gene is TRBD2 (6 bases). The CDR3 runs 14 residues. V was shortened by 5 bases and J by 7 bases, with 17 bases between the two germline ends. Germline assignment: CDR1 SGHNT and CDR2 YENEEA. CDR3 protein: CASSPAAEGGTQYF. CDR3 DNA: TGTGCCAGCAGCCCCGCAGCGGAGGGTGGGACCCAGTACTTC. The variable domain in full, completed from reference TRBV11-3 and TRBJ2-5, reads EAGVVQSPRYKIIEKKQPVAFWCNPISGHNTLYWYLQNLGQGPELLIRYENEEAVDDSQLPKDRFSAERLKGVDSTLKIQPAELGDSAVYLCASSPAAEGGTQYFGPGTRLLVL.

V usage is TRBV28 and J usage is TRBJ1-5; D unclear. Germline lookup yields CDR1 MDHEN and CDR2 SYDVKM. The CDR3 consists of 12 residues. V was cut by 6 bases and J by 9 bases, with 12 bases left in between. The CDR3 loop is CASRPNPGPQHF. Written as DNA, the CDR3 is TGTGCCAGCAGGCCTAACCCTGGGCCCCAGCATTTT.

This chain joins TRBV6-1 and TRBJ2-1; 10 bases are shared with TRBD1. This CDR3 is built from 16 residues. Germline V gives CDR1 MNHNS, CDR2 SASEGT. V shed 6 bases, J shed 7 bases, and the junction held 12 bases outside the gene matches. In nucleotides, the CDR3 is TGTGCCAGCAGCTCAACCGGGACAGGGGCTAGGAATGAGCAGTTCTTC. Protein sequence: CASSSTGTGARNEQFF.

The V call is TRBV11-2, the J call TRBJ1-2; D is possibly TRBD1 (5 bases). V was pared by 1 base and J by 4 bases, with 10 bases between. The germline gives CDR1 SGHAT, CDR2 FQNNGV. There are 14 residues in the CDR3. The CDR3 DNA sequence: TGTGCCAGCAGCTTAGTTAGGGGACCCTATGGCTACACCTTC. Translating gives CASSLVRGPYGYTF.

This clonotype was seen repeatedly, ten times or more. The V call is TRBV3-1, the J call TRBJ1-1; TRBD1 is a possible D gene (5 bases). Germline values: CDR1 LGHDT, CDR2 YNNKEL (reference sequence). Trimming cost V 5 bases and J 7 bases, with 14 bases left between them. The CDR3 is made up of 13 amino acids. The CDR3 protein is CASSTKFGGEAFF. For the CDR3, the DNA is TGTGCCAGCAGCACAAAATTTGGGGGTGAAGCTTTCTTT. Full variable domain (missing parts from reference TRBV3-1 and TRBJ1-1): DTAVSQTPKYLVTQMGNDKSIKCEQNLGHDTMYWYKQDSKKFLKIMFSYNNKELIINETVPNRFSPKSPDKAHLNLHINSLELGDSAVYFCASSTKFGGEAFFGQGTRLTVV.

The table lists this clonotype with many counts. This chain connects TRBV6-1 to TRBJ1-2; tentative D call: TRBD1 (5 bases). This CDR3 is built from 18 residues. Germline V gene data show CDR1 as MNHNS and CDR2 as SASEGT. V lost 6 bases to trimming and J lost 4 bases, with 27 bases between them. The CDR3 DNA sequence: TGTGCCAGCAGGGGACTGGGACGGGAGATCAAAATCGGCTATGGCTACACCTTC. Translating it yields CASRGLGREIKIGYGYTF.

This clonotype was counted ten times or more. The gene calls are TRBV6-1 and TRBJ1-1, with D tentatively TRBD1 (6 bases). The V and J ends lost 1 base and 7 bases respectively, with 7 bases between them. CDR3 size: 12 residues. Per the germline V gene, CDR1 is MNHNS and CDR2 is SASEGT. Here the CDR3 DNA reads TGTGCCAGCAGTGAAGGCAGGGGTGAAGCTTTCTTT. Translated: CASSEGRGEAFF.

Ten or more counts support this clonotype. The chain carries TRBV24-1 and TRBJ2-4, with TRBD2 matching 9 bases. The CDR3 consists of 14 residues. In germline, CDR1 is KGHDR, CDR2 SFDVKD. After removal of 5 bases from V and 5 bases from J, the junction contained 3 bases not matched to a gene. The DNA for the CDR3 is TGTGCCACCAGTGGGGCTAGCGGGGAAAACATTCAGTACTTC. It yields the protein CATSGASGENIQYF.

At least ten counts were recorded for this clonotype. The J gene is TRBJ1-6, the V gene TRBV4-1; TRBD1 agrees at 9 bases. Germline V gene data show CDR1 as MGHRA and CDR2 as YSYEKL. The CDR3 totals 16 residues. The junction had 2 bases not matched to a gene; V was cut back by 0 bases and J by 5 bases. CDR3 bases: TGCGCCAGCAGCCAAGAGGGACAGGGTAATAATTCACCCCTCCACTTT. Amino acid sequence: CASSQEGQGNNSPLHF.